This is a list of T cell receptor beta chains from one sample in a study of blood T cell repertoires in COVID-19. Profiling relied on immunoSEQ multiplex PCR, and the TCRdb table lists in-frame clones only, not all of them. The table lists 95,000 to 150,000 clones, roughly four fifths of them singletons. The sample comprised peripheral blood. These receptors were collected from a man between 25 and 39 years old with COVID-19, enrolled during active disease. The CDR3 runs from the conserved cysteine through the conserved F or W. A D gene is named only where the DNA matches it firmly. Clone size is shown for a subset of rows, as once, few, many or a class of expanded clone.

d_gene: NA
abundance: NA
v_gene: TRBV5-6
j_gene: TRBJ1-1
CDR3aa: CASSVTGLNTEAFF
CDR3nt: TGTGCCAGCAGCGTTACAGGGCTCAACACTGAAGCTTTCTTT

d_gene: NA
abundance: NA
v_gene: TRBV29-1
j_gene: TRBJ2-7
CDR3aa: CSARLAQGYEQYF
CDR3nt: TGCAGCGCAAGACTAGCCCAGGGGTACGAGCAGTACTTC

d_gene: NA
abundance: few
v_gene: TRBV27
j_gene: TRBJ2-5
CDR3aa: CASSLSGGMRFMTQYF
CDR3nt: TGTGCCAGCAGTTTAAGTGGGGGGATGCGTTTTATGACCCAGTACTTC

d_gene: NA
abundance: few
v_gene: TRBV19
j_gene: TRBJ1-3
CDR3aa: CASSPGYYSGNTIYF
CDR3nt: TGTGCCAGTAGTCCGGGGTACTACTCTGGAAACACCATATATTTT

d_gene: TRBD1
abundance: once
v_gene: TRBV14
j_gene: TRBJ1-3
CDR3aa: CASSQVQGAAGNTIYF
CDR3nt: TGTGCCAGCAGCCAAGTTCAGGGGGCAGCTGGAAACACCATATATTTT

d_gene: TRBD2
abundance: NA
v_gene: TRBV5-4
j_gene: TRBJ2-3
CDR3aa: CASSFSGSSDTQYF
CDR3nt: TGTGCCAGCAGTTTTAGCGGGAGTAGCGATACGCAGTATTTT

d_gene: TRBD1
abundance: NA
v_gene: TRBV4-1
j_gene: TRBJ1-5
CDR3aa: CASSEGQALNQPQHF
CDR3nt: TGCGCCAGCAGCGAAGGACAGGCCCTTAATCAGCCCCAGCATTTT

d_gene: NA
abundance: NA
v_gene: TRBV5-1
j_gene: TRBJ2-3
CDR3aa: CASSPGGPPDTQYF
CDR3nt: TGCGCCAGCAGCCCTGGGGGCCCCCCCGATACGCAGTATTTT

d_gene: TRBD1
abundance: NA
v_gene: TRBV30
j_gene: TRBJ1-2
CDR3aa: CAWKRTGEWGYTF
CDR3nt: TGTGCCTGGAAGAGGACAGGGGAGTGGGGCTACACCTTC

d_gene: NA
abundance: NA
v_gene: TRBV13
j_gene: TRBJ2-3
CDR3aa: CASSIEEADTQYF
CDR3nt: TGTGCCAGCAGCATCGAGGAGGCAGATACGCAGTATTTT

d_gene: NA
abundance: NA
v_gene: TRBV7-9
j_gene: TRBJ1-1
CDR3aa: CASSRRGSTEAFF
CDR3nt: TGTGCCAGCAGCCGGCGAGGGTCCACTGAAGCTTTCTTT

d_gene: NA
abundance: NA
v_gene: TRBV29-1
j_gene: TRBJ2-7
CDR3aa: CSHDSLTARRSYEQYF
CDR3nt: TGCAGCCATGATTCCTTGACAGCGAGAAGATCCTACGAGCAGTACTTC

d_gene: TRBD1
abundance: NA
v_gene: TRBV5-1
j_gene: TRBJ1-4
CDR3aa: CASGTGTNEKLFF
CDR3nt: TGCGCCAGCGGGACAGGGACTAATGAAAAACTGTTTTTT

d_gene: TRBD2
abundance: NA
v_gene: TRBV3-1/TRBV3-2
j_gene: TRBJ2-7
CDR3aa: CASSQYLAGYEQYF
CDR3nt: TGTGCCAGCAGCCAATACCTAGCGGGGTACGAGCAGTACTTC

d_gene: NA
abundance: NA
v_gene: TRBV28
j_gene: TRBJ2-2
CDR3aa: CASSLTNTGELFF
CDR3nt: TGTGCCAGCAGTTTGACAAACACCGGGGAGCTGTTTTTT

d_gene: TRBD2
abundance: few
v_gene: TRBV5-4
j_gene: TRBJ2-1
CDR3aa: CASSLGPGTSGYNEQFF
CDR3nt: TGTGCCAGCAGCTTGGGGCCAGGGACTAGCGGGTACAATGAGCAGTTCTTC

d_gene: NA
abundance: NA
v_gene: TRBV5-1
j_gene: TRBJ1-1
CDR3aa: CASSLSQSTEAFF
CDR3nt: TGCGCCAGCAGCTTGTCCCAGTCCACTGAAGCTTTCTTT

d_gene: NA
abundance: NA
v_gene: TRBV7-9
j_gene: TRBJ1-1
CDR3aa: CASSPGDYPEAFF
CDR3nt: TGTGCCAGCAGCCCCGGTGATTACCCTGAAGCTTTCTTT

d_gene: TRBD1
abundance: NA
v_gene: TRBV18
j_gene: TRBJ1-3
CDR3aa: CASSPSQGTENTIYF
CDR3nt: TGTGCCAGCTCACCTTCACAGGGGACGGAGAACACCATATATTTT

d_gene: NA
abundance: NA
v_gene: TRBV23-1
j_gene: TRBJ1-1
CDR3aa: CASTSGEGRTEAFF
CDR3nt: TGCGCCAGCACCTCGGGGGAGGGCCGGACTGAAGCTTTCTTT

d_gene: NA
abundance: NA
v_gene: TRBV28
j_gene: TRBJ1-2
CDR3aa: CASIGQRDGYTF
CDR3nt: TGTGCCAGCATCGGACAGAGAGATGGCTACACCTTC

d_gene: NA
abundance: NA
v_gene: TRBV6-4
j_gene: TRBJ1-3
CDR3aa: CASIQRGVNLSSGNTIYF
CDR3nt: TGTGCCAGCATCCAGCGGGGGGTTAATCTTAGCTCTGGAAACACCATATATTTT

d_gene: NA
abundance: NA
v_gene: TRBV5-1
j_gene: TRBJ1-2
CDR3aa: CASRPAGGVYGYTF
CDR3nt: TGCGCCAGCAGACCCGCGGGGGGCGTCTATGGCTACACCTTC

d_gene: NA
abundance: NA
v_gene: TRBV4-2
j_gene: TRBJ2-2
CDR3aa: CASSQPLRGANTGELFF
CDR3nt: TGTGCCAGCAGCCAGCCCCTTCGCGGGGCTAACACCGGGGAGCTGTTTTTT

d_gene: NA
abundance: NA
v_gene: TRBV24-1
j_gene: TRBJ2-1
CDR3aa: CATSDFTGLPPNEQFF
CDR3nt: TGTGCCACCAGTGATTTCACCGGTTTGCCACCTAATGAGCAGTTCTTC

d_gene: TRBD1
abundance: NA
v_gene: TRBV6-5
j_gene: TRBJ2-1
CDR3aa: CATRGGQGNGNEQFF
CDR3nt: TGTGCCACCCGAGGGGGACAGGGGAATGGAAATGAGCAGTTCTTC

d_gene: TRBD1
abundance: NA
v_gene: TRBV19
j_gene: TRBJ1-2
CDR3aa: CASLLSGGASSGYTF
CDR3nt: TGTGCCAGTTTACTCTCAGGGGGCGCATCGTCAGGCTACACCTTC

d_gene: NA
abundance: NA
v_gene: TRBV19
j_gene: TRBJ1-6
CDR3aa: CASSIDGGSRNSPLHF
CDR3nt: TGTGCCAGTAGTATAGATGGGGGCAGCCGGAATTCACCCCTCCACTTT

d_gene: NA
abundance: NA
v_gene: TRBV5-1
j_gene: TRBJ2-7
CDR3aa: CASSLGLDAYEQYF
CDR3nt: TGCGCCAGCAGCTTGGGACTGGATGCCTACGAGCAGTACTTC

d_gene: NA
abundance: NA
v_gene: TRBV19
j_gene: TRBJ2-2
CDR3aa: CASSASYRANTGELFF
CDR3nt: TGTGCCAGTAGTGCCTCTTACAGGGCTAACACCGGGGAGCTGTTTTTT

d_gene: TRBD1
abundance: NA
v_gene: TRBV2
j_gene: TRBJ1-1
CDR3aa: CARDPTGGVDTEAFF
CDR3nt: TGTGCCCGCGATCCCACAGGGGGCGTAGACACTGAAGCTTTCTTT

d_gene: TRBD2
abundance: NA
v_gene: TRBV7-2
j_gene: TRBJ2-7
CDR3aa: CASSLGRGVTYEQYF
CDR3nt: TGTGCCAGCAGCTTAGGGCGGGGGGTTACCTACGAGCAGTACTTC

d_gene: NA
abundance: NA
v_gene: TRBV5-1
j_gene: TRBJ1-2
CDR3aa: CASSALQASYGYTF
CDR3nt: TGCGCCAGCAGCGCGCTTCAGGCTTCCTATGGCTACACCTTC

d_gene: TRBD1
abundance: NA
v_gene: TRBV12-3/TRBV12-4
j_gene: TRBJ1-1
CDR3aa: CASSRQGNTEAFF
CDR3nt: TGTGCCAGCAGTCGACAGGGGAACACTGAAGCTTTCTTT

d_gene: NA
abundance: once
v_gene: TRBV11-2
j_gene: TRBJ1-1
CDR3aa: CASSLDRTAGAEAFF
CDR3nt: TGTGCCAGCAGCTTAGACAGGACGGCGGGAGCTGAAGCTTTCTTT

d_gene: NA
abundance: NA
v_gene: TRBV9
j_gene: TRBJ2-7
CDR3aa: CASSVGGGTEQYF
CDR3nt: TGTGCCAGCAGCGTAGGAGGAGGGACCGAGCAGTACTTC

d_gene: NA
abundance: NA
v_gene: TRBV5-4
j_gene: TRBJ1-1
CDR3aa: CASSLLGRANTEAFF
CDR3nt: TGTGCCAGCAGCTTGTTGGGCAGGGCGAACACTGAAGCTTTCTTT

d_gene: NA
abundance: NA
v_gene: TRBV9
j_gene: TRBJ2-1
CDR3aa: CASSVRGQVNNEQFF
CDR3nt: TGTGCCAGCAGCGTCAGGGGCCAGGTCAACAATGAGCAGTTCTTC

d_gene: NA
abundance: NA
v_gene: TRBV21-1
j_gene: TRBJ2-3
CDR3aa: CASSKLRTSGGTDTQYF
CDR3nt: TGTGCCAGCAGCAAATTGAGGACTAGCGGGGGCACAGATACGCAGTATTTT

d_gene: TRBD2
abundance: NA
v_gene: TRBV6-1
j_gene: TRBJ2-2
CDR3aa: CASSEALLGRGTGELFF
CDR3nt: TGTGCCAGCAGTGAAGCGCTTCTCGGGAGGGGCACCGGGGAGCTGTTTTTT

d_gene: NA
abundance: NA
v_gene: TRBV27
j_gene: TRBJ2-2
CDR3aa: CASSYNTGELFF
CDR3nt: TGTGCCAGCAGCTATAACACCGGGGAGCTGTTTTTT

d_gene: NA
abundance: NA
v_gene: TRBV4-2
j_gene: TRBJ1-2
CDR3aa: CASSQPDSTGGYTF
CDR3nt: TGTGCCAGCAGCCAACCGGACAGCACGGGGGGCTACACCTTC

d_gene: TRBD1
abundance: NA
v_gene: TRBV5-1
j_gene: TRBJ1-4
CDR3aa: CASSLGDSVTTNEKLFF
CDR3nt: TGCGCCAGCAGCTTGGGGGACAGTGTAACAACTAATGAAAAACTGTTTTTT

d_gene: TRBD2
abundance: NA
v_gene: TRBV6-5
j_gene: TRBJ2-1
CDR3aa: CASTSSGSGNEQFF
CDR3nt: TGTGCCAGCACGTCTAGCGGGAGTGGCAATGAGCAGTTCTTC

d_gene: NA
abundance: NA
v_gene: TRBV5-1
j_gene: TRBJ1-2
CDR3aa: CASSTSGEGYTF
CDR3nt: TGCGCCAGCAGCACCTCCGGGGAGGGCTACACCTTC

d_gene: NA
abundance: few
v_gene: TRBV5-1
j_gene: TRBJ2-1
CDR3aa: CASSPFGADYNEQFF
CDR3nt: TGCGCCAGCAGCCCCTTTGGGGCTGACTACAATGAGCAGTTCTTC

d_gene: TRBD2
abundance: NA
v_gene: TRBV30
j_gene: TRBJ2-1
CDR3aa: CAWSVPSGRSLWQFF
CDR3nt: TGTGCCTGGAGTGTTCCTAGCGGGAGGTCACTTTGGCAGTTCTTC

d_gene: NA
abundance: once
v_gene: TRBV27
j_gene: TRBJ1-5
CDR3aa: CASSSLAGSNQPQHF
CDR3nt: TGTGCCAGCAGTTCCCTCGCCGGTAGCAATCAGCCCCAGCATTTT

d_gene: NA
abundance: few
v_gene: TRBV5-4
j_gene: TRBJ2-2
CDR3aa: CASSLIHLANTGELFF
CDR3nt: TGTGCCAGCAGCTTGATACATCTCGCGAACACCGGGGAGCTGTTTTTT

d_gene: NA
abundance: NA
v_gene: TRBV11-2
j_gene: TRBJ2-2
CDR3aa: CASSTRQLSGELFF
CDR3nt: TGTGCCAGCAGCACTCGACAGCTTTCAGGGGAGCTGTTTTTT

d_gene: TRBD1
abundance: once
v_gene: TRBV28
j_gene: TRBJ2-7
CDR3aa: CASSLEGQGVHEQYF
CDR3nt: TGTGCCAGCAGTTTGGAGGGACAGGGCGTCCACGAGCAGTACTTC

d_gene: TRBD1
abundance: few
v_gene: TRBV5-4
j_gene: TRBJ1-2
CDR3aa: CASSPSRQGRPNYGYTF
CDR3nt: TGTGCCAGCAGCCCTTCTCGACAGGGTAGACCGAACTATGGCTACACCTTC

d_gene: NA
abundance: NA
v_gene: TRBV4-1
j_gene: TRBJ1-5
CDR3aa: CASSQDGGSNQPQHF
CDR3nt: TGCGCCAGCAGCCAAGATGGGGGCAGCAATCAGCCCCAGCATTTT

d_gene: NA
abundance: once
v_gene: TRBV18
j_gene: TRBJ1-3
CDR3aa: CASSPRTVGGSGNTIYF
CDR3nt: TGTGCCAGCTCACCGAGGACAGTGGGTGGGTCTGGAAACACCATATATTTT

d_gene: TRBD2
abundance: NA
v_gene: TRBV7-2
j_gene: TRBJ2-1
CDR3aa: CASSLTSVYNEQFF
CDR3nt: TGTGCCAGCAGCTTAACTAGCGTGTACAATGAGCAGTTCTTC

d_gene: NA
abundance: NA
v_gene: TRBV21-1
j_gene: TRBJ2-2
CDR3aa: CASSGAGGDTGELFF
CDR3nt: TGTGCCAGCAGCGGCGCGGGAGGAGACACCGGGGAGCTGTTTTTT

d_gene: TRBD2
abundance: NA
v_gene: TRBV11-1
j_gene: TRBJ2-3
CDR3aa: CASSKRGTDTQYF
CDR3nt: TGTGCCAGCAGCAAGCGGGGGACAGATACGCAGTATTTT

d_gene: NA
abundance: NA
v_gene: TRBV4-1
j_gene: TRBJ2-5
CDR3aa: CASSQDRLRARETQYF
CDR3nt: TGCGCCAGCAGCCAAGATAGGTTGAGGGCCCGAGAGACCCAGTACTTC

d_gene: TRBD1
abundance: NA
v_gene: TRBV29-1
j_gene: TRBJ2-3
CDR3aa: CSGEGQGSTDTQYF
CDR3nt: TGCAGCGGGGAAGGACAGGGAAGCACAGATACGCAGTATTTT